The 10 T cell receptor beta chains listed next were all sequenced from one sample in a study of tumor-infiltrating lymphocytes in glioblastoma multiforme. TCR beta libraries were built from RNA through three nested multiplex PCR rounds using modified ARM-PCR. Using its own MiXCR run on the multiplex PCR reads, TCRdb lists one record per CDR3 protein. The data show some 13,000 distinct CDR3 sequences, 64% seen once. The sequenced sample was brain tumor tissue. The receptor source for this set is a male donor with glioblastoma.

This clonotype is termed medium-sized. The gene calls are TRBV10-2 and TRBJ2-5; a possible D gene is TRBD2 (5 bases). Germline values: CDR1 WSHSY, CDR2 SAAADI. The CDR3 totals 17 residues. V lost 6 bases to trimming and J lost 5 bases, with 25 bases between them. CDR3: CASRGRTGLISGETQYF. As DNA, the CDR3 is TGCGCCAGCAGGGGGAGAACTGGACTCATCTCGGGGGAGACCCAGTACTTC.

V usage is TRBV6-2 or TRBV6-3 and J usage is TRBJ2-1; 10 nucleotides align to TRBD1. The CDR3 runs 18 residues. Trimming at V came to 4 bases and at J to 7 bases, leaving 16 bases not matched to a gene. Germline V gene sequence: CDR1 MNHEY, CDR2 SVGEGT. CDR3 sequence reads: CASSSHDRGLAGGNEQFF. CDR3 DNA sequence: TGTGCCAGCAGTTCCCATGACAGGGGGCTTGCTGGGGGTAATGAGCAGTTCTTC.

J is TRBJ2-5 and V is TRBV29-1; D is possibly TRBD1 (5 bases). Deletions cut 8 bases from V and 5 bases from J, with 21 bases between. Germline V gene data show CDR1 as SQVTM and CDR2 as ANQGSEA. The CDR3 extends over 14 amino acids. The CDR3 protein is CSSWTLLKGETQYF. Written as DNA, the CDR3 is TGCAGCAGCTGGACACTCCTTAAGGGGGAGACCCAGTACTTC.

Turning to this clonotype: It is likely a read error, because the conserved phenylalanine at the end of the CDR3 is missing. The DNA is left out, because the CDR3 cannot be placed on it with certainty; the CDR3 is given as TCRdb lists it. This chain uses TRBV4-1 with TRBJ1-6. The CDR3 is made up of 15 amino acids, end residues included. The V gene's germline CDR1 is MGHRA and CDR2 YSYEKL. CDR3 loop: CACQNLASGVSPLRL.

About this clonotype itself: At one end the junction does not follow the germline gene, possibly because of a read error. V usage is TRBV20-1 and J usage is TRBJ2-7; the match to TRBD2 covers 10 bases. The CDR3 is 15 residues long. Germline V lookup: CDR1 DFQATT, CDR2 SNEGSKA (reference sequence). The CDR3 nucleotides read TGCGGTGCCAAGCTTCAGACTAGCGGGCTCCCGGGGCAGTACTTC. It specifies CGAKLQTSGLPGQYF.

This clonotype was seen a few times. Relative to the germline gene, one junction end is altered; a read error may explain this. The rearrangement links TRBV6-2 or TRBV6-3 to TRBJ1-5; perhaps TRBD2 as D (6 bases). The J call could be wrong; TRBJ2-3 is a better fit for the DNA end. This CDR3 region has 13 residues. Germline CDR1 reads MNHEY; CDR2 reads SVGEGT. The CDR3 DNA is TGTGCCAACAGTTATCTGGAGGGTCAGCCCCAGTATTTT. It is translated as CANSYLEGQPQYF.

The rearrangement joins TRBV7-2 to TRBJ2-5, with D perhaps TRBD2 (5 bases). This CDR3 is 16 amino acids long. Germline V gene lookup returns CDR1 SGHTA and CDR2 FQGNSA. V lost 5 bases, J lost 4 bases, and 20 bases lay in between. The CDR3 is CASSPTRGLAGETQYF. The CDR3 DNA reads TGTGCCAGCAGCCCGACACGCGGGTTGGCGGGAGAGACCCAGTACTTC.

With respect to this clonotype: A read error may account for a junction end that differs from germline. The rearrangement links TRBV6-2 or TRBV6-3 to TRBJ2-1; D remains ambiguous. This CDR3 is built from 16 residues. Germline V gene data show CDR1 as MNHEY and CDR2 as SVGEGT. Here the CDR3 DNA reads TGTGCCAGCAGTTACTCGCAAGCGACCCCATGGGGTGAGCAGCTCTTC. This gives the protein CASSYSQATPWGEQLF.

With regard to this clonotype: Being one base from a much bigger clone, this may be a read error. The chain links TRBV19 to TRBJ1-2, with a tentative D call TRBD1 (5 bases). This CDR3 contains 14 residues. The germline CDR1 and CDR2 sequences are LNHDA and SQIVND (reference sequence). The CDR3 region is CVSSIGTVNYGYTF. The CDR3 DNA follows: TGTGTCAGTAGTATTGGGACGGTTAACTATGGCTACACCTTC.

The V gene is TRBV20-1, the J gene TRBJ2-7; D gene unclear. CDR3 size: 12 residues. V was shortened by 3 bases and J by 5 bases, with 11 bases between the two germline ends. Germline loops: CDR1 DFQATT, CDR2 SNEGSKA (reference sequence). CDR3 loop: CSASGRGDEQYF. As DNA, the CDR3 is TGCAGTGCTAGCGGCAGAGGAGACGAGCAGTACTTC.